Ten or more counts support the clone carrying this T cell receptor beta chain. The sample originates from a study of blood T cell repertoires in COVID-19. Repertoires were generated with immunoSEQ multiplex PCR, while TCRdb's copy carries only in-frame clones and drops some. Seen here are about 170,000 clones, approximately 81% observed once, and the top ten hold roughly 3%. This CDR3 is 15 amino acids long. V lost 6 bases and J 0 bases, leaving 9 bases between the germline ends. Looked up from germline, CDR1 is MNHEY and CDR2 is SMNVEV (reference sequence). The rearrangement links TRBV27 to TRBJ2-6; no clear D. What was sequenced was peripheral blood. This clonotype was obtained from a human donor with acute or convalescent COVID-19. The donor label of this sample is uncertain. In DNA form, the CDR3 reads TGTGCCAGCAGCCACTTCTCCTCTGGGGCCAACGTCCTGACTTTC. Its translation is CASSHFSSGANVLTF.